This T cell receptor beta chain was found in a study of beta chain features in type 1 diabetes. Looking at the study overall: Healthy donors resembled patients in age, gender and cell yields. Notes on the study in general: People with Type 1 diabetes carried modestly yet significantly shorter TCRB CDR3s in all four CD4+ subsets. PCR might favor shorter templates, but any such skew would affect patients and controls equally. Lower insertion and higher deletion counts appeared at VDJ junctions in type 1 diabetes patients. Patients' naive, central memory and regulatory TCRB repertoires appeared more alike than those of healthy donors.

On this clone itself: Its antigen is as yet unknown.

From germline, CDR1 is SNHLY and CDR2 FYNNEI. The CDR3 spans 16 residues. V lost 2 bases, J lost 4 bases, and 10 bases stayed unmatched. The isolated RNA, all of it, was reverse transcribed, so expressed TCRB transcripts were what got sequenced. The protocol was immunoSEQ multiplex PCR, while the TCRdb copy is restricted to in-frame clones and leaves out a portion. This sample has 25,000 to 30,000 clones, with less than 65% found just once. The clonotype was recovered from a woman under 40 with type 1 diabetes. The rearrangement links TRBV2 to TRBJ2-7; 8 bases align to TRBD2. Material: Tregs from blood. The CDR3 DNA follows: TGTGCCAGCAGTGAAAGTTCCGGAACTAGCGGTTACGAGCAGTACTTC. Amino acid sequence: CASSESSGTSGYEQYF.